Shown below are 10 T cell receptor beta chains from a single sample sequenced in a study of cytomegalovirus exposure and HLA in healthy donors. 60 Vbeta and 13 Jbeta primers were used in PCR. Using immunoSEQ multiplex PCR, the repertoire was profiled, and TCRdb retains in-frame clones only, with some absent. Of about 160,000 clones in the sample, 65% to 80% were seen once. The material sequenced was PBMCs. The receptors here all came from a man between 35 and 55 years old in good health and CMV-seronegative.

V and J are TRBV10-3 and TRBJ2-7; D unclear. The ends were cut back, 5 bases at V and 6 bases at J, with 8 bases in the middle. The length of the CDR3 is 11 residues. Germline V CDR1 and CDR2: ENHRY, SYGVKD. As DNA, the CDR3 is TGTGCCATCAGTTCCACCGGCGAGCAGTACTTC. Translation gives CAISSTGEQYF.

As regards this clone: One end of the junction does not line up with germline, which may come from a read error. The chain carries TRBV20-1 and TRBJ1-1; no firm D call. Germline V gene lookup returns CDR1 DFQATT and CDR2 SNEGSKA (reference sequence). The CDR3 runs to 9 residues. The CDR3 DNA sequence: TGCAGTGCCCACGGCGGCTCCAACTTT. Its translation is CSAHGGSNF.

This clone was seen a handful of times. This chain joins TRBV6-4 and TRBJ2-2, with D possibly being TRBD1 (5 bases). The CDR3 runs to 16 residues. Trimming left V 3 bases short and J 7 bases short, with 18 bases between. Germline assignment: CDR1 MRHNA and CDR2 SNTAGT. CDR3 coding DNA: TGTGCCAGCAGTGAACCGCAGGGTAATGCGATCGGGGAGCTGTTTTTT. Amino acid sequence: CASSEPQGNAIGELFF.

V gene TRBV11-2 combines with J gene TRBJ2-1, with a tentative D call TRBD2 (6 bases). Germline V gene sequence: CDR1 SGHAT, CDR2 FQNNGV. V lost 5 bases and J lost 8, with 25 bases in between. This CDR3 has 17 amino acids. The CDR3 here is CASSPPRGSRNSDEQFF. In DNA form, the CDR3 reads TGTGCCAGCAGCCCCCCTCGGGGGTCCCGTAATTCGGATGAGCAGTTCTTC. Combining the CDR3 with reference TRBV11-2 and TRBJ2-1 gives the whole variable domain EAGVAQSPRYKIIEKRQSVAFWCNPISGHATLYWYQQILGQGPKLLIQFQNNGVVDDSQLPKDRFSAERLKGVDSTLKIQPAKLEDSAVYLCASSPPRGSRNSDEQFFGPGTRLTVL.

V usage is TRBV18 and J usage is TRBJ2-5; 8 bases are a match to TRBD1. Trimming removed 1 base from V and 5 bases from J; junction bases left unmatched: 9. Germline CDR1 is KGHSH and CDR2 is LQKENI. The CDR3 extends over 16 amino acids. CDR3 residues: CASSPLLRGQAETQYF. DNA for the CDR3: TGTGCCAGCTCACCACTGCTTCGGGGACAGGCGGAGACCCAGTACTTC.

This clone was recorded a few times. The V and J genes are TRBV7-2 and TRBJ2-5; unclear D gene. Trimming took off 1 base at V and 2 bases at J, with 8 bases between the two ends. Germline loops: CDR1 SGHTA, CDR2 FQGNSA. This CDR3 region has 14 residues. CDR3 sequence reads: CASSLGGRQETQYF. In DNA, the CDR3 is TGTGCCAGCAGCTTAGGCGGTCGGCAAGAGACCCAGTACTTC.

The rearrangement uses TRBV7-3 and TRBJ2-5; TRBD1 aligns across 11 bases. The germline CDR1 and CDR2 sequences are SGHTA and FQGTGA. This CDR3 spans 17 amino acids. Trimming took 2 bases from V and 5 from J; bases not matched to a gene: 10. The DNA of the CDR3 is TGTGCCAGCAGCTTAGCCCCGGGACAGGGGGTAGGGGAGACCCAGTACTTC. Its protein product is CASSLAPGQGVGETQYF.

The chain uses TRBV7-2 and TRBJ1-4, with no clear D. This CDR3 comprises 14 residues. Trimming pared 1 base from V and 2 bases from J, leaving 5 bases between. Germline CDR1 is SGHTA and CDR2 is FQGNSA. The DNA of the CDR3 is TGTGCCAGCAGCTTAGACAGCACTAATGAAAAACTGTTTTTT. Its protein product is CASSLDSTNEKLFF.

This clone was detected a few times. The rearrangement joins TRBV19 to TRBJ2-5; 8 bases map to TRBD2. The CDR3 length is 15 residues. Germline V gives CDR1 LNHDA, CDR2 SQIVND (reference sequence). V shed 8 bases and J 5 bases; nucleotides not matched to a gene: 13. The CDR3 sequence is CASSTAIGTRETQYF. DNA for the CDR3: TGTGCCAGTTCAACCGCTATCGGGACTAGGGAGACCCAGTACTTC.

The V gene is TRBV11-2, the J gene TRBJ1-1, with 8 bases lining up with TRBD1. Germline CDR1 reads SGHAT; CDR2 reads FQNNGV. Losses at the gene ends were 8 bases for V and 11 bases for J; bases not matched to a gene: 19. The CDR3 covers 15 residues. CDR3 loop: CASEGGQGARGQAFF. The DNA of the CDR3 is TGTGCCAGCGAAGGGGGCCAGGGGGCGCGAGGACAGGCTTTCTTT.